This T cell receptor (beta chain) was captured by sequencing in a study of T-cell memory formation after mild COVID-19. The V gene's germline CDR1 is SGHDN and CDR2 FVKESK. This CDR3 is 14 amino acids long. Trimming left V 3 bases short and J 6 bases short, with 14 bases between. Using its own MiXCR run on the 5' RACE reads, TCRdb lists one record per CDR3 protein. The sample records a few hundred thousand distinct CDR3 sequences, around 27% being singletons. Input material: PBMCs or a T cell subset sorted from them (not recorded which). The V gene is TRBV14, the J gene TRBJ1-2; TRBD1 might be the D (5 bases). This receptor was identified in an adult woman who had mild COVID-19 (a few samples of this study predate the infection). Cell type and time point are not known. CDR3 region: CASSQIRWGNGYTF. The CDR3 bases are TGTGCCAGCAGCCAGATAAGATGGGGCAATGGCTACACCTTC.